These T cell receptor beta chains were read from a single sample in a study of cytomegalovirus exposure and HLA in healthy donors. Assay used: immunoSEQ multiplex PCR; TCRdb lists only in-frame clones, some missing. The table includes approximately 110,000 clones, roughly 70% detected once. Material: PBMCs. These receptors came from a man aged 35 to 55 in good health and CMV-seropositive. The CDR3 runs from the conserved cysteine through the conserved F or W. Each record gives: clone size, D gene, V gene, J gene, CDR3 protein, CDR3 DNA. The D gene is left open where the match is weak. Size is omitted from some rows. Given values are once, few, many or a class for expanded clones.

NA,TRBD2,TRBV13,TRBJ2-2,CASSFLAVENTGELFF,TGTGCCAGCAGCTTCCTAGCGGTAGAGAACACCGGGGAGCTGTTTTTT
NA,NA,TRBV14,TRBJ2-3,CASSQALADTQYF,TGTGCCAGCAGTCAAGCCTTAGCTGATACGCAGTATTTT
NA,TRBD2,TRBV19,TRBJ2-5,CASTTDSGGLQETQYF,TGTGCCAGTACCACCGACTCGGGGGGGCTACAAGAGACCCAGTACTTC
NA,NA,TRBV6-1,TRBJ2-5,CASSEGRAGTQETQYF,TGTGCCAGCAGTGAAGGACGGGCGGGAACCCAAGAGACCCAGTACTTC
NA,TRBD2,TRBV29-1,TRBJ2-3,CSALPTSGSDTQYF,TGCAGCGCCCTTCCGACTAGCGGATCAGATACGCAGTATTTT
NA,NA,TRBV10-3,TRBJ1-2,CATARAPGSYGYTF,TGTGCCACCGCGAGGGCCCCGGGTAGTTATGGCTACACCTTC
NA,NA,TRBV7-3,TRBJ2-1,CASSFLASVDEQFF,TGTGCCAGCAGCTTCCTAGCGTCAGTCGATGAGCAGTTCTTC
NA,TRBD1,TRBV27,TRBJ1-2,CASSPGTGVAYGYTF,TGTGCCAGCAGTCCGGGGACAGGGGTGGCCTATGGCTACACCTTC
NA,NA,TRBV18,TRBJ1-2,CASSPPVGASGYTF,TGTGCCAGCTCACCACCGGTGGGGGCCAGTGGCTACACCTTC
NA,NA,TRBV27,TRBJ2-7,CASSLSSGGWYEQYF,TGTGCCAGCAGTTTATCCAGCGGAGGCTGGTACGAGCAGTACTTC
few,NA,TRBV27,TRBJ1-1,CASSLSHYTEAFF,TGTGCCAGCAGTTTATCCCATTACACTGAAGCTTTCTTT
NA,NA,TRBV11-2,TRBJ2-7,CASSLSSYEQYF,TGTGCCAGCAGCCTTAGTTCCTACGAGCAGTACTTC
NA,TRBD2,TRBV5-1,TRBJ2-3,CASSSSGRASTDTQYF,TGCGCCAGCAGCTCCAGCGGGAGGGCCTCGACAGATACGCAGTATTTT
NA,NA,TRBV9,TRBJ2-3,CASSVQYDTQYF,TGTGCCAGCAGCGTCCAGTACGATACGCAGTATTTT
NA,NA,TRBV6-1,TRBJ1-2,CASLVAQEGYGYTF,TGTGCCAGCCTGGTGGCCCAGGAGGGCTATGGCTACACCTTC
NA,TRBD1,TRBV18,TRBJ1-1,CASSPLGQGEAFF,TGTGCCAGCTCACCATTGGGACAGGGTGAGGCTTTCTTT
NA,TRBD1,TRBV30,TRBJ2-7,CACSGQGYEQYF,TGTGCCTGTTCAGGACAGGGCTACGAGCAGTACTTC